The present TCR beta chain was sequenced within a study of T cell repertoires in cytomegalovirus infection. In this sample, this clonotype turned up many times. Its matching antigen is unknown. Study conclusions and caveats: Dominant in the ex vivo response were TCR beta clonotypes restricted by HLA-C and specific for CMV.

Germline loops: CDR1 SGHRS, CDR2 YFSETQ. The CDR3 runs 17 residues. The ends were cut back, 0 bases at V and 0 bases at J, with 15 bases in the middle. One entry per CDR3 protein, called by TCRdb with MiXCR from the reads. The table includes a few hundred thousand distinct CDR3 sequences, roughly 34% detected once. The receptor was derived from a human donor in good health (CMV status not recorded). Some clones in this sample may be carry-over from other donors' samples. The V call is TRBV5-1, the J call TRBJ2-5; D perhaps matches TRBD1 (5 bases). The specimen was cultured PBMCs, collected from culture after CMV antigen stimulation. The CDR3 bases are TGCGCCAGCAGCTTGGATCCCTACAGGTCGTACCAAGAGACCCAGTACTTC. As protein: CASSLDPYRSYQETQYF.